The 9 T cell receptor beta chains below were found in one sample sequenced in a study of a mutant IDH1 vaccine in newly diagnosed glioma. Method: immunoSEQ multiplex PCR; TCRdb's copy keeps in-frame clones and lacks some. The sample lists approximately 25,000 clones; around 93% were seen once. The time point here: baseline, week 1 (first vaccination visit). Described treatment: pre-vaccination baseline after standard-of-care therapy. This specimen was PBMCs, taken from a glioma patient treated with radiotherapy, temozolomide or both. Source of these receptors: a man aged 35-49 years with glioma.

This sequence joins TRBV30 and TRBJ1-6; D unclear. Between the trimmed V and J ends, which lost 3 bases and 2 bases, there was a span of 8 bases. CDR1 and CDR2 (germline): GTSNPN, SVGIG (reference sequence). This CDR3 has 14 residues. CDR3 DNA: TGTGCCTGGAGCCAGGAGACCTATAATTCACCCCTCCACTTT. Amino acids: CAWSQETYNSPLHF. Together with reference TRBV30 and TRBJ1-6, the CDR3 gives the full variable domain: SQTIHQWPATLVQPVGSPLSLECTVEGTSNPNLYWYRQAAGRGLQLLFYSVGIGQISSEVPQNLSASRPQDRQFILSSKKLLLSDSGFYLCAWSQETYNSPLHFGNGTRLTVT.

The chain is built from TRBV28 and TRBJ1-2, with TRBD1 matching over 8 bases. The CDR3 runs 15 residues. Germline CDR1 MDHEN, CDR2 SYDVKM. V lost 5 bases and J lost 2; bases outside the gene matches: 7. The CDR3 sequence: CASSTRTGFNYGYTF. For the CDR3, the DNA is TGTGCCAGCAGTACGCGGACAGGGTTCAACTATGGCTACACCTTC.

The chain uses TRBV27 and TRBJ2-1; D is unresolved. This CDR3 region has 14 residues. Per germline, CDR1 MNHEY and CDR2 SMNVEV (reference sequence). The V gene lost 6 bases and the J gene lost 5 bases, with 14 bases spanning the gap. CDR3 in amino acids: CASSRVGSDNEQFF. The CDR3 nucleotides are TGTGCCAGCAGCCGGGTAGGGTCTGACAATGAGCAGTTCTTC.

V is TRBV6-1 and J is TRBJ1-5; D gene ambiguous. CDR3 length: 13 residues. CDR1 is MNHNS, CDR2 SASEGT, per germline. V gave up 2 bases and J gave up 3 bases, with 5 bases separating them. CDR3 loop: CASSEYINQPQHF. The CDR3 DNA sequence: TGTGCCAGCAGTGAATACATCAATCAGCCCCAGCATTTT.

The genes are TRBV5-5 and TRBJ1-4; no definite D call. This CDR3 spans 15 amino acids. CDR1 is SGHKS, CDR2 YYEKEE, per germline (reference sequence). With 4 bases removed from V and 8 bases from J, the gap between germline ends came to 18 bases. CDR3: CASSLIKTTYEKLFF. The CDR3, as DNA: TGTGCCAGCAGCCTCATAAAGACAACCTACGAAAAACTGTTTTTT.

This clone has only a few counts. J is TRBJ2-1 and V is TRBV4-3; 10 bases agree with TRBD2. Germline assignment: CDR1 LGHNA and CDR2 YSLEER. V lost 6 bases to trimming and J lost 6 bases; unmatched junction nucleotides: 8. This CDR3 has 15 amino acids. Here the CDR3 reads CASSHTSGEPNEQFF. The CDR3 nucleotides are TGCGCCAGCAGTCACACTAGCGGGGAACCCAATGAGCAGTTCTTC.

Here the CDR3 DNA reads TGTGCCAGCAGCGTCGGACAGGGAGGATTGGGAGCTTTCTTT. Its protein is CASSVGQGGLGAFF. The chain is built from TRBV9 and TRBJ1-1; 8 bases map to TRBD1. The CDR3 length is 14 residues. In germline, CDR1 is SGDLS, CDR2 YYNGEE. V was pared by 2 bases and J by 10 bases, with 10 bases of the junction left unmatched. Variable domain in full (rest from reference TRBV9 and TRBJ1-1): DSGVTQTPKHLITATGQRVTLRCSPRSGDLSVYWYQQSLDQGLQFLIQYYNGEERAKGNILERFSAQQFPDLHSELNLSSLELGDSALYFCASSVGQGGLGAFFGQGTRLTVV.

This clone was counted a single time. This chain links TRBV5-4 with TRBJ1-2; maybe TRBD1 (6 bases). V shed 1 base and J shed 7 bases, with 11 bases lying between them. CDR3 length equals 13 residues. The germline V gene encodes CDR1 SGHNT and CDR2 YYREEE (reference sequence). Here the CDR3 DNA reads TGTGCCAGCAGCTTGTCCAGGGGATTTGGCTACACCTTC. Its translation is CASSLSRGFGYTF.

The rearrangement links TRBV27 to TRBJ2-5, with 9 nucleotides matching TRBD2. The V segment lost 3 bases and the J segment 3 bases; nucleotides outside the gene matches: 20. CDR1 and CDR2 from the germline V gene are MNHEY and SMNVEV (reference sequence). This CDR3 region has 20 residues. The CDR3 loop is CASSLRAPVGAGGPEETQYF. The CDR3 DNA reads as TGTGCCAGCAGTTTGCGGGCTCCCGTGGGGGCGGGGGGGCCAGAAGAGACCCAGTACTTC.